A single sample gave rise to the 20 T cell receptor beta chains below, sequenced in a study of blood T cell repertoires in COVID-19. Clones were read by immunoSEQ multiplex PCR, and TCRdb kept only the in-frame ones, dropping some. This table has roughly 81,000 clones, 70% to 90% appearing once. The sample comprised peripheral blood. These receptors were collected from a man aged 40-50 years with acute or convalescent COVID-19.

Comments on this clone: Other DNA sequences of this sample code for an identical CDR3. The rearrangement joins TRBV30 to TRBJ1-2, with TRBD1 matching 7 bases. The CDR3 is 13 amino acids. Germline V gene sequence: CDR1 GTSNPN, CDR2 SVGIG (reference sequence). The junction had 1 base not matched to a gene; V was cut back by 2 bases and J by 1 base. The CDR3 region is CAWSRQGNYGYTF. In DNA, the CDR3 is TGTGCCTGGAGTCGACAGGGTAACTATGGCTACACCTTC.

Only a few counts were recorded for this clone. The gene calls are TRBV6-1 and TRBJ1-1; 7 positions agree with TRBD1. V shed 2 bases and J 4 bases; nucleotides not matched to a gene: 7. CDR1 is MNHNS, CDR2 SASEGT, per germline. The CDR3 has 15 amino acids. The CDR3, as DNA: TGTGCCAGCAGTGAACTGAGGGGGCGGGGCACTGAAGCTTTCTTT. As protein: CASSELRGRGTEAFF.

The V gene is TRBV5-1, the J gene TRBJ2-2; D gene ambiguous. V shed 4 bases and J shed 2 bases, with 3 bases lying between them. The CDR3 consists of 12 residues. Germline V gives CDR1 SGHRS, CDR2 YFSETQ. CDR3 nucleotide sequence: TGCGCCAGCAGCCCTAACACCGGGGAGCTGTTTTTT. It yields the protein CASSPNTGELFF.

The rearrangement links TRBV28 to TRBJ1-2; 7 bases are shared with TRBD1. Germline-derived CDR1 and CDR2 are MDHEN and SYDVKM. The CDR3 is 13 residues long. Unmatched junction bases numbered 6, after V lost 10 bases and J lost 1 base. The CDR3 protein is CAIKGTDNYGYTF. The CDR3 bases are TGTGCCATCAAGGGGACAGATAACTATGGCTACACCTTC.

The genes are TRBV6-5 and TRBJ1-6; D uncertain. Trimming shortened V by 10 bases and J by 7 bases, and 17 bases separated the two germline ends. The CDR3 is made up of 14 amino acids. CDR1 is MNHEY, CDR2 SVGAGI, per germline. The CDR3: CATEELAGNSPLHF. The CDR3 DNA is TGTGCCACCGAAGAGTTGGCGGGAAATTCACCCCTCCACTTT.

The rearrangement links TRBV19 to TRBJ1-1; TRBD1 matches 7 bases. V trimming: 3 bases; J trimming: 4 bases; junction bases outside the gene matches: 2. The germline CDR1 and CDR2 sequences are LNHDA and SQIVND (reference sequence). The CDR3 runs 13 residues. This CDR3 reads CASSIYRGTEAFF. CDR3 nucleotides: TGTGCCAGTAGTATCTACAGGGGCACTGAAGCTTTCTTT. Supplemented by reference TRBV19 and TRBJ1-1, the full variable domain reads DGGITQSPKYLFRKEGQNVTLSCEQNLNHDAMYWYRQDPGQGLRLIYYSQIVNDFQKGDIAEGYSVSREKKESFPLTVTSAQKNPTAFYLCASSIYRGTEAFFGQGTRLTVV.

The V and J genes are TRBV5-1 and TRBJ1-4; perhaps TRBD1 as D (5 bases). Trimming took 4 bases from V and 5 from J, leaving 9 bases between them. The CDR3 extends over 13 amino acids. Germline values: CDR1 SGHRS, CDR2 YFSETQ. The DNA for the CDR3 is TGCGCCAGCAGCACCCGACAGAATGAAAAACTGTTTTTT. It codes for CASSTRQNEKLFF.

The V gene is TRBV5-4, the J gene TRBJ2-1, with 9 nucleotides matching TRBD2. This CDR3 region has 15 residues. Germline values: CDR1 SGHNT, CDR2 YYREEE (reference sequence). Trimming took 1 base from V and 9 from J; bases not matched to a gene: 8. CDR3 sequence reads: CASSLPSGNSGEQFF. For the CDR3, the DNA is TGTGCCAGCAGCTTGCCTAGCGGGAATTCAGGTGAGCAGTTCTTC.

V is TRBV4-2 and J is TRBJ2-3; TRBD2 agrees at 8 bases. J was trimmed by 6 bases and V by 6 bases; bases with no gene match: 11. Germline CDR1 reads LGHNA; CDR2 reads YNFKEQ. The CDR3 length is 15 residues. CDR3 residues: CASREERELPDTQYF. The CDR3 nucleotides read TGTGCCAGCAGAGAAGAGCGGGAGCTCCCCGATACGCAGTATTTT.

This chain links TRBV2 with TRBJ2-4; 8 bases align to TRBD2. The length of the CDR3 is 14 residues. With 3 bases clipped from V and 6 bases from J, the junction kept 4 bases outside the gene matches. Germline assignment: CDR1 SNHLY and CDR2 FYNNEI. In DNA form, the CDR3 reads TGTGCCAGCAGTGAGCTAGCGGGCAGAAACATTCAGTACTTC. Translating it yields CASSELAGRNIQYF. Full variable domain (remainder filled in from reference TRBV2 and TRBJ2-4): EPEVTQTPSHQVTQMGQEVILRCVPISNHLYFYWYRQILGQKVEFLVSFYNNEISEKSEIFDDQFSVERPDGSNFTLKIRSTKLEDSAMYFCASSELAGRNIQYFGAGTRLSVL.

DNA for the CDR3: TGTGCCAGCTCACCGCGGGGTCCCTACGAGCAGTACTTC. Translated, it gives CASSPRGPYEQYF. This chain connects TRBV18 to TRBJ2-7; the D gene is possibly TRBD2 (6 bases). The CDR3 has 13 residues. With 3 bases removed from V and 2 bases from J, the gap between germline ends came to 8 bases. Per germline, CDR1 KGHSH and CDR2 LQKENI.

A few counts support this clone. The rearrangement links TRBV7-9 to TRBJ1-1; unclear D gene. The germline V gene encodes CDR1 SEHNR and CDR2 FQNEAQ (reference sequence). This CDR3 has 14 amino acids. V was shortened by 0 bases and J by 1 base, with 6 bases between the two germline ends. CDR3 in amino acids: CASSLARRNTEAFF. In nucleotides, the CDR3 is TGTGCCAGCAGCTTAGCGCGTCGGAACACTGAAGCTTTCTTT.

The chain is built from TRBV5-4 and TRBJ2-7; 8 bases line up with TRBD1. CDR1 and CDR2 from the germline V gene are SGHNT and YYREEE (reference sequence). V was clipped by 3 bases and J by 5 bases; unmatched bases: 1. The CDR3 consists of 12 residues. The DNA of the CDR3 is TGTGCCAGCAGCTGGACAGGGAACGAGCAGTACTTC. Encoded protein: CASSWTGNEQYF.

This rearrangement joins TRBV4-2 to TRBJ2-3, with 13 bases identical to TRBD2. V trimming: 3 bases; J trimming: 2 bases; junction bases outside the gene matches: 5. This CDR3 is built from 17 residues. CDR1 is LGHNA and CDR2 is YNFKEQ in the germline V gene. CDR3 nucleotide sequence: TGTGCCAGCAGCCACCTTGGACTAGCGGGGGACACAGATACGCAGTATTTT. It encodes CASSHLGLAGDTDTQYF.

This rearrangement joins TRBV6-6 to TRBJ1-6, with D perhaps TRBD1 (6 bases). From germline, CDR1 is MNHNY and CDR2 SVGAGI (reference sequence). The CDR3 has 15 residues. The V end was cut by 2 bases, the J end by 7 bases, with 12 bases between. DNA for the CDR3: TGTGCCAGCAGTTACGCGGACAGATGGAATTCACCCCTCCACTTT. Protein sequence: CASSYADRWNSPLHF.

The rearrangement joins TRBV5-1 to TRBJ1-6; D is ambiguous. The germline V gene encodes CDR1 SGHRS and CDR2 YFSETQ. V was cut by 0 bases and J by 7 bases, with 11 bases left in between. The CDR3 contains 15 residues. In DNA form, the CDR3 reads TGCGCCAGCAGCTTGGGTGTGGAGGGAAATTCACCCCTCCACTTT. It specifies CASSLGVEGNSPLHF. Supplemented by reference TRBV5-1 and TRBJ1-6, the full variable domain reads KAGVTQTPRYLIKTRGQQVTLSCSPISGHRSVSWYQQTPGQGLQFLFEYFSETQRNKGNFPGRFSGRQFSNSRSEMNVSTLELGDSALYLCASSLGVEGNSPLHFGNGTRLTVT.

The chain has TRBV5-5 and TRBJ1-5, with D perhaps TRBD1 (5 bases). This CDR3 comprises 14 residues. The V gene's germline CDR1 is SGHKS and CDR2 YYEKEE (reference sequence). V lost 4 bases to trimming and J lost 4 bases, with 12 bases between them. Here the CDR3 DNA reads TGTGCCAGCAGCCTACAGGATCCTAATCAGCCCCAGCATTTT. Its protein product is CASSLQDPNQPQHF.

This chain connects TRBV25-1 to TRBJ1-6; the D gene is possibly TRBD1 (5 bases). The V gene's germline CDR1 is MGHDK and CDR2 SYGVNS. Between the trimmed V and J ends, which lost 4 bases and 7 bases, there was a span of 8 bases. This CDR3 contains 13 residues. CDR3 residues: CASSAQGNSPLHF. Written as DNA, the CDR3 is TGTGCCAGCAGTGCTCAGGGCAATTCACCCCTCCACTTT.

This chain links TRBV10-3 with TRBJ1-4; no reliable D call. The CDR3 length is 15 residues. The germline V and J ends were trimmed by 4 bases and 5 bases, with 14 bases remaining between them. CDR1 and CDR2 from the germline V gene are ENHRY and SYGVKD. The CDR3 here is CAISGTAGINEKLFF. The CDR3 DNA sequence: TGTGCCATCAGTGGGACTGCGGGGATAAATGAAAAACTGTTTTTT.

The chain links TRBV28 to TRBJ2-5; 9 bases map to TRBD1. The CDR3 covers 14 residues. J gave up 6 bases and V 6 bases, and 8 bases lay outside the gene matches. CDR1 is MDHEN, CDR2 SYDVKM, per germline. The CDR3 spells CASRKQGARKTQYF. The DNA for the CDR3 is TGTGCCAGCAGAAAACAGGGGGCAAGGAAGACCCAGTACTTC.